Many counts were recorded for the clone carrying this TCR beta chain. Its target is not known. The data are from a study of T-cell reconstitution after alpha-beta-depleted transplantation in children. Points from the study as a whole: Two months or so post-transplant, alpha-beta T cells reportedly derived from several hundred expanded graft clones. At day 60, the high TCRbeta diversity found in some patients originated from recipient T cells and thymic progenitors that had survived. At the one-year point after transplant, T-cell counts and TCRbeta diversity were found to come mostly from T cells that had been newly produced.

TCRbeta library preparation incorporated unique molecular identifiers. TCRdb analysed the PCR reads with MiXCR anew, one entry per CDR3 protein. The table has 670,000 or so distinct CDR3 sequences, around 13% seen once; the top ten hold about 0.79%. CDR3 length: 14 amino acids. Trimming removed 3 bases from V and 0 bases from J, with 8 bases in between. Germline assignment: CDR1 SGHTA and CDR2 FQGNSA. This TCR was sampled from a girl aged 2 to 9 with congenital amegakaryocytic thrombocytopenia, due to receive a stem cell transplant. V is TRBV7-2 and J is TRBJ1-2; D not resolved. Source: PBMCs, taken before TCRalphabeta/CD19-depleted stem cell transplant. This CDR3 is CASSFTATNYGYTF. CDR3 sequence (DNA): TGTGCCAGCAGCTTCACAGCCACTAACTATGGCTACACCTTC.